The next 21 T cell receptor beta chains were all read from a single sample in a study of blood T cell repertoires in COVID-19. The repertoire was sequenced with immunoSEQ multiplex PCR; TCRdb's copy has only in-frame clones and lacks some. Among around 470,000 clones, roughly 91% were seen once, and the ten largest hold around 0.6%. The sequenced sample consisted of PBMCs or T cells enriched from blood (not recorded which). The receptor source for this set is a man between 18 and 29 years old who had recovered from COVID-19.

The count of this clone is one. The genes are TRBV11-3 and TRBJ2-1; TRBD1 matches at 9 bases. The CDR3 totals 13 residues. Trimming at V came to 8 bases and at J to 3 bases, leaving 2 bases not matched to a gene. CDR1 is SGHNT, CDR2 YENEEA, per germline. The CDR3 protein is CASAGQGYNEQFF. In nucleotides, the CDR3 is TGTGCCAGCGCGGGACAGGGCTACAATGAGCAGTTCTTC.

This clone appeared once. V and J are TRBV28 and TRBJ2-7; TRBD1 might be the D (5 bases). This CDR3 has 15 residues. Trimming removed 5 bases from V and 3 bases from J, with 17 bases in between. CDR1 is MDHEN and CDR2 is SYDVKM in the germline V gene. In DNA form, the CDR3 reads TGTGCCAGCAGTACCGTTTCCAGGGCCCTCTACGAGCAGTACTTC. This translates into CASSTVSRALYEQYF.

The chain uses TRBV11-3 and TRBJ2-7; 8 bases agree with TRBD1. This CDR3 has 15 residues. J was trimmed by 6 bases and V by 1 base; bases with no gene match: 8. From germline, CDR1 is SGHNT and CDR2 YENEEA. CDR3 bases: TGTGCCAGCAGCTTAGCGCAGGGGGCGTGGAGCGAGCAGTACTTC. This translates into CASSLAQGAWSEQYF.

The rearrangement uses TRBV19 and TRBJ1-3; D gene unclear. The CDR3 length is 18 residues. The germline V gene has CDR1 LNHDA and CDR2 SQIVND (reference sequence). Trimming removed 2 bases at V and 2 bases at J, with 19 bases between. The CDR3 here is CASSILPPQAYTGNTIYF. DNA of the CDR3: TGTGCCAGTAGTATACTCCCACCGCAGGCCTATACTGGAAACACCATATATTTT. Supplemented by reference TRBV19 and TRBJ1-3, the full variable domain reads DGGITQSPKYLFRKEGQNVTLSCEQNLNHDAMYWYRQDPGQGLRLIYYSQIVNDFQKGDIAEGYSVSREKKESFPLTVTSAQKNPTAFYLCASSILPPQAYTGNTIYFGEGSWLTVV.

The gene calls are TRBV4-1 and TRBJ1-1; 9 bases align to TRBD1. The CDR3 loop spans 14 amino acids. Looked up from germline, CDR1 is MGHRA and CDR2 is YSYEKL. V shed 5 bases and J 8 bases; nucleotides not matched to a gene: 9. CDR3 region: CASSTYNRGPEAFF. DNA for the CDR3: TGCGCCAGCAGCACGTACAACAGGGGGCCAGAAGCTTTCTTT.

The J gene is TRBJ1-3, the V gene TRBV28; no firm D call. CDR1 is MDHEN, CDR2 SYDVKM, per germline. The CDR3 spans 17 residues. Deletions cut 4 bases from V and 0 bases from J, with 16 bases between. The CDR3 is CASSSNGVPSSGNTIYF. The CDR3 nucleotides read TGTGCCAGCAGTTCCAACGGGGTTCCGAGCTCTGGAAACACCATATATTTT.

The CDR3 DNA follows: TGCAGCTTGACTAGCGGGGAGGTCACAGATACGCAGTATTTT. Translation: CSLTSGEVTDTQYF. The chain employs TRBV29-1 and TRBJ2-3, with 11 bases that match TRBD2. This CDR3 has 14 residues. From germline, CDR1 is SQVTM and CDR2 ANQGSEA. V dropped 8 bases and J dropped 2; count of bases not matched to a gene: 6.

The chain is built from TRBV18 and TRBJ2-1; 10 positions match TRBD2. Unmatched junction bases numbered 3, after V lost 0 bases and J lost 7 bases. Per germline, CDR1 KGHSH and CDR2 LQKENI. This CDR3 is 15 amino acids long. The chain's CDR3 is CASSPPASGRNEQFF. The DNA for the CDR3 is TGTGCCAGCTCACCACCGGCTAGCGGGAGAAATGAGCAGTTCTTC. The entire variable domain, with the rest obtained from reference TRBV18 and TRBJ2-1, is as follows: NAGVMQNPRHLVRRRGQEARLRCSPMKGHSHVYWYRQLPEEGLKFMVYLQKENIIDESGMPKERFSAEFPKEGPSILRIQQVVRGDSAAYFCASSPPASGRNEQFFGPGTRLTVL.

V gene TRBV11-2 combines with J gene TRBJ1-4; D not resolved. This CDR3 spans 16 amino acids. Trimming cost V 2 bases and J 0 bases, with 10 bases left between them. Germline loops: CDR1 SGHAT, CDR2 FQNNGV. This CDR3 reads CASSLMRATTNEKLFF. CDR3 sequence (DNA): TGTGCCAGCAGCTTAATGAGAGCCACAACTAATGAAAAACTGTTTTTT.

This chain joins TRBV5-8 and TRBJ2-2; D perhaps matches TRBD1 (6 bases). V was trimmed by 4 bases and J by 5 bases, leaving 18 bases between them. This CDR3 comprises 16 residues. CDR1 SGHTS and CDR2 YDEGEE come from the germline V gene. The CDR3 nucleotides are TGTGCCAGCAGCCCCCGACTGGGGGCTCGAACCGGGGAGCTGTTTTTT. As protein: CASSPRLGARTGELFF.

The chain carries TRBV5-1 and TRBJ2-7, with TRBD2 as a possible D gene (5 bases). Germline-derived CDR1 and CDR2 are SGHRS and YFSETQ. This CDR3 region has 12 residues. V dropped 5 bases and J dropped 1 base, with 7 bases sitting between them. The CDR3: CASSTGSYEQYF. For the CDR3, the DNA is TGCGCCAGCAGTACGGGATCCTACGAGCAGTACTTC.

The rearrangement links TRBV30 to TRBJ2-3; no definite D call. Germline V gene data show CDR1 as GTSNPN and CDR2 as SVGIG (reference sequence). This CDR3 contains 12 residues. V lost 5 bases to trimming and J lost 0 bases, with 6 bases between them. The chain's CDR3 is CAWSSSTDTQYF. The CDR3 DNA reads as TGTGCCTGGTCTTCTAGCACAGATACGCAGTATTTT.

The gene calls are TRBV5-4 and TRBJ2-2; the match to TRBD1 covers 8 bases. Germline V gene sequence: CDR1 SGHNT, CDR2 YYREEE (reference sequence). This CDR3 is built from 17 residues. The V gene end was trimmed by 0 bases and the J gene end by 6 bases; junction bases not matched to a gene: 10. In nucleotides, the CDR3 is TGTGCCAGCAGCTTGGTACAGGGGGGCTTGGGGTCCGGGGAGCTGTTTTTT. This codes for CASSLVQGGLGSGELFF.

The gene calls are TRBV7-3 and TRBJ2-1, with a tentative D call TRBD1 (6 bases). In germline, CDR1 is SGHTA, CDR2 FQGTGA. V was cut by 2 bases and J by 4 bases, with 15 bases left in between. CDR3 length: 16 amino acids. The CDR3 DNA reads TGTGCCAGCAGCTTACCCGGGACACAAGGGTACAATGAGCAGTTCTTC. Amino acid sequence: CASSLPGTQGYNEQFF.

CDR3 DNA sequence: TGTGCCAGTAGTTTGATACCAGGGGCAACTGAAGCTTTCTTT. This encodes CASSLIPGATEAFF. The chain links TRBV19 to TRBJ1-1, with D perhaps matching TRBD1 (6 bases). Trimming removed 5 bases at V and 5 bases at J, with 15 bases between. The CDR3 length is 14 residues. CDR1 LNHDA and CDR2 SQIVND come from the germline V gene (reference sequence).

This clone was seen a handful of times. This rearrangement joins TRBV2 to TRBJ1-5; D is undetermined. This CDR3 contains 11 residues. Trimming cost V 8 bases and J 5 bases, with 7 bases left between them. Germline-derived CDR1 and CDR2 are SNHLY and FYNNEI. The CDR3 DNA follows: TGTGCCAGCGCCCAGGATCAGCCCCAGCATTTT. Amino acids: CASAQDQPQHF.

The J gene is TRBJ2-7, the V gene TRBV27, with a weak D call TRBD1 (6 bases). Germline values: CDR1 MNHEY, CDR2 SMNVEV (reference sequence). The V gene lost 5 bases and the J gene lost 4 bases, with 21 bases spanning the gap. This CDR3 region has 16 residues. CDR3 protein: CASSPRGGGGAYEQYF. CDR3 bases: TGTGCCAGCAGTCCCCGTGGAGGTGGGGGCGCGTACGAGCAGTACTTC.

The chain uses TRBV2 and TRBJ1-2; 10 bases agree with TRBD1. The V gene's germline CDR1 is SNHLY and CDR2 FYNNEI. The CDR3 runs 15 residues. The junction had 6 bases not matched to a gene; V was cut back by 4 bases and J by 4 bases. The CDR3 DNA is TGTGCCAGCAGTGTAGGAGGACAGGGGGTCTATGGCTACACCTTC. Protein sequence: CASSVGGQGVYGYTF.

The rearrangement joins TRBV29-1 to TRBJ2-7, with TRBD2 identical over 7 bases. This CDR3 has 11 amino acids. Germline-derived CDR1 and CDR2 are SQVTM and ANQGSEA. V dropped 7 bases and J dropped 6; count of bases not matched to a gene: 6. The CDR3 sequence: CSARAGPEQYF. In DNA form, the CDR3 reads TGCAGCGCTAGAGCGGGACCCGAGCAGTACTTC.

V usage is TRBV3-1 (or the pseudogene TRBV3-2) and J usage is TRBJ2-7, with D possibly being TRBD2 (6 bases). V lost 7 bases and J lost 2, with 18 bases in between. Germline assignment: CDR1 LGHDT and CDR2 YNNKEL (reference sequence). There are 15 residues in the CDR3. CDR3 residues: CASTAAGTFPYEQYF. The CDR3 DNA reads TGTGCCAGCACGGCCGCCGGGACTTTTCCCTACGAGCAGTACTTC.

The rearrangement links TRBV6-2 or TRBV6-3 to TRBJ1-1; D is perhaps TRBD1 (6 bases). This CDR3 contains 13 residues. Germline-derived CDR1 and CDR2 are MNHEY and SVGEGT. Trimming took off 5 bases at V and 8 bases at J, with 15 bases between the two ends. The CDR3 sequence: CASSPSRTEEAFF. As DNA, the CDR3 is TGTGCCAGCAGTCCGTCTAGGACAGAGGAAGCTTTCTTT.